This passage covers 5 T cell receptor beta chains from one sample sequenced in a study of human T cells and chemical hapten exposure. Time point described: patch test 1, 2 weeks after DPC sensitization. The treatment: therapeutic diphenylcyclopropenone sensitization with weekly scalp DPC. TCRdb used MiXCR to reprocess the RACE reads, holding one entry per CDR3 protein. The sample holds tens of thousands of distinct CDR3 sequences, approximately 9.8% seen once. Here the sequenced sample was whole blood, taken in connection with sensitization to the hapten diphenylcyclopropenone (DPC). The source of these receptors is a woman between 35 and 50 years old with alopecia areata. Some clones in this sample may be carry-over from other donors' samples.

The table lists this clonotype with many counts. The chain has TRBV2 and TRBJ2-3; 9 positions match TRBD2. V lost 4 bases, J lost 5 bases, and 10 bases stayed unmatched. Germline V gives CDR1 SNHLY, CDR2 FYNNEI. This CDR3 has 16 amino acids. CDR3 loop: CASSVGTSQLQDTQYF. Here the CDR3 DNA reads TGTGCCAGCAGTGTGGGGACTAGCCAGTTGCAAGATACGCAGTATTTT. The full variable domain, with the rest looked up from reference TRBV2 and TRBJ2-3, is EPEVTQTPSHQVTQMGQEVILRCVPISNHLYFYWYRQILGQKVEFLVSFYNNEISEKSEIFDDQFSVERPDGSNFTLKIRSTKLEDSAMYFCASSVGTSQLQDTQYFGPGTRLTVL.

This clonotype was picked up many times. The V and J genes are TRBV30 and TRBJ1-2; TRBD1 matches at 9 bases. The CDR3 is made up of 16 amino acids. Germline CDR1 is GTSNPN and CDR2 is SVGIG (reference sequence). The V gene end was trimmed by 7 bases and the J gene end by 5 bases; junction bases not matched to a gene: 17. CDR3 DNA sequence: TGTGCCTTATCCCGGGACAGGGCACCGTTGGGGTATGGCTACACCTTC. Residues: CALSRDRAPLGYGYTF.

This chain links TRBV11-1 with TRBJ2-3, with D maybe TRBD1 (5 bases). Germline values: CDR1 SGHAT, CDR2 FQDESV (reference sequence). The V end was cut by 5 bases, the J end by 1 base, with 10 bases between. The CDR3 covers 14 residues. The CDR3, as DNA: TGTGCCAGCAGCCAACAAGGGGGCACAGATACGCAGTATTTT. Its protein is CASSQQGGTDTQYF.

The chain joins TRBV11-2 to TRBJ1-3, with 10 nucleotides matching TRBD1. Germline CDR1 is SGHAT and CDR2 is FQNNGV. The CDR3 is 17 amino acids. V trimming: 1 base; J trimming: 0 bases; junction bases outside the gene matches: 3. This CDR3 is CASSLGGTGVSGNTIYF. For the CDR3, the DNA is TGTGCCAGCAGCTTAGGAGGGACAGGGGTCTCTGGAAACACCATATATTTT.

At least ten counts were recorded for this clonotype. The V and J genes are TRBV6-2 or TRBV6-3 and TRBJ2-7; D gene uncertain. CDR1 and CDR2 (germline): MNHEY, SVGEGT. V was clipped by 2 bases and J by 5 bases, with 13 bases between them. This CDR3 is 14 amino acids long. CDR3 in amino acids: CASSYGLVGNEQYF. The CDR3 coding sequence is TGTGCCAGCAGTTACGGGTTAGTAGGTAACGAGCAGTACTTC.